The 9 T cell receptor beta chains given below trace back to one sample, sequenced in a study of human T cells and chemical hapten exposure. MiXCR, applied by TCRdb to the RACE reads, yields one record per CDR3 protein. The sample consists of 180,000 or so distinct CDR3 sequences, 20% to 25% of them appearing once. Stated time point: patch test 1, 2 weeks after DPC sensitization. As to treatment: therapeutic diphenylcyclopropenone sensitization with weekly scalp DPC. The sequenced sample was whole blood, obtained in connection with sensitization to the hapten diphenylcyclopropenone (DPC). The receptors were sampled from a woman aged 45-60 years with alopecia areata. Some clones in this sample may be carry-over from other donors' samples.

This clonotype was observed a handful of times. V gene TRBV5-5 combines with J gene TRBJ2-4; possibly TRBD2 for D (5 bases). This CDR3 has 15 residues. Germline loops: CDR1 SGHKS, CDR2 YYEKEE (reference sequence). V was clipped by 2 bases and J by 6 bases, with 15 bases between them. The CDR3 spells CASSFGGPGANIQYF. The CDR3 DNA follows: TGTGCCAGCAGCTTCGGAGGTCCGGGCGCAAACATTCAGTACTTC.

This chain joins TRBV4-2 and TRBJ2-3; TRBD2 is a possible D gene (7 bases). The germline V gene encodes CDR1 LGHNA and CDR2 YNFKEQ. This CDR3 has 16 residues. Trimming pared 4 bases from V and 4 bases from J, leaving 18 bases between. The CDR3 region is CASSLDSGGGADTQYF. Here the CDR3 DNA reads TGTGCCAGCAGCCTCGATAGCGGAGGGGGGGCAGATACGCAGTATTTT.

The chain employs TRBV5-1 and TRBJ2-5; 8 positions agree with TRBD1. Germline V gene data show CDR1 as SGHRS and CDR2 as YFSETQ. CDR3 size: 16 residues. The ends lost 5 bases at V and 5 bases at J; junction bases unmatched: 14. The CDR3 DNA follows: TGCGCCAGCAGTCCCAATCGGCAGGGGGCAAGGGAGACCCAGTACTTC. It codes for CASSPNRQGARETQYF.

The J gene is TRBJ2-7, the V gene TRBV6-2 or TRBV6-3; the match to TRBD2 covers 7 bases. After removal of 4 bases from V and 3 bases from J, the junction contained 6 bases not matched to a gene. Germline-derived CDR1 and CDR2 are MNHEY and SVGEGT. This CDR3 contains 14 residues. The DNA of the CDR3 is TGTGCCAGCAGTTTTTTAGCGGGCGGCTACGAGCAGTACTTC. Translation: CASSFLAGGYEQYF.

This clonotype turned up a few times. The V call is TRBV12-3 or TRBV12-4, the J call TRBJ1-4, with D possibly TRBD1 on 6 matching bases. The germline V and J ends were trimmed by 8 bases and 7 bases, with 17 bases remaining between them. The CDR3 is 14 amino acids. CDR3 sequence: CASGPRGGVEKLFF. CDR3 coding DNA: TGTGCCAGCGGCCCGAGGGGGGGTGTTGAAAAACTGTTTTTT.

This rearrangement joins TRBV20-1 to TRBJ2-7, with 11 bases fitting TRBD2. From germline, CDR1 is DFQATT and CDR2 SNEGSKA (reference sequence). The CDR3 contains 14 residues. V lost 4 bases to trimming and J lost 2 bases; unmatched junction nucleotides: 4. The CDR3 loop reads CSAIGTSGPYEQYF. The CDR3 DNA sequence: TGCAGTGCTATTGGGACTAGCGGTCCCTACGAGCAGTACTTC.

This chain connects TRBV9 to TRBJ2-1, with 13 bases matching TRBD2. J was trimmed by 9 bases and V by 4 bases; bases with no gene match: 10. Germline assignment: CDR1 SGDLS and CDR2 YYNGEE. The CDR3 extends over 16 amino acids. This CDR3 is CASSPRGLAGEGEQFF. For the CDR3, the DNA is TGTGCCAGCAGCCCAAGAGGACTAGCGGGAGAGGGTGAGCAGTTCTTC.

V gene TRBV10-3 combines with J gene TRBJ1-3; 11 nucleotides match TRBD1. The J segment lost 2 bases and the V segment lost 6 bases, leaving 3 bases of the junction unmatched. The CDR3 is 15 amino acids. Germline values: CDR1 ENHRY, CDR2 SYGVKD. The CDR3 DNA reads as TGTGCCATCAGCCCGGGACAGGGGGCTGGAAACACCATATATTTT. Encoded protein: CAISPGQGAGNTIYF.

The CDR3 region is CATSRLAGEDTQYF. The CDR3 DNA reads as TGTGCCACCAGCAGACTGGCGGGAGAAGATACGCAGTATTTT. The chain joins TRBV15 to TRBJ2-3, with 7 bases lining up with TRBD2. The CDR3 loop spans 14 amino acids. V gave up 2 bases and J gave up 5 bases; unmatched junction bases: 4. The germline V gene encodes CDR1 LNHNV and CDR2 YYDKDF (reference sequence).